This T cell receptor (beta chain) came from a study of blood T cell repertoires in COVID-19. Across the whole study: Samples taken during acute and convalescent COVID-19 were collected in the United States, Italy and Spain. Nucleic acid was either cDNA or gDNA, and it came from T cells, B-cell-depleted T cells, or PBMCs.

Authors' data handling: Amplification of reference gene primers was used by the study to estimate nucleated cell counts. Repertoires were generated with immunoSEQ multiplex PCR, while TCRdb's copy carries only in-frame clones and drops some. Clonal size and the V and J genes are those of that table, whereas D and trimming came from the DNA. Of roughly 190,000 clones in the sample, 88% were seen once. The CDR3 sequence is 15 residues long. Trimming stripped 3 bases from V and 4 bases from J, with 15 bases between. Germline-derived CDR1 and CDR2 are MGHRA and YSYEKL. This clonotype was sampled from a man aged 40-49 years with active or convalescent COVID-19. The chain employs TRBV4-1 and TRBJ1-1, with no clear D. Sequenced material: peripheral blood. Here the CDR3 reads CASSHGRTGSTEAFF. CDR3 bases: TGCGCCAGCAGCCACGGCCGGACGGGGTCCACTGAAGCTTTCTTT.